These 19 T cell receptor beta chains were sequenced from one sample in a study of radiation and T cells in renal cell carcinoma. The treatment: treatment-naive control, cytoreductive nephrectomy. Assay used: immunoSEQ multiplex PCR; TCRdb lists only in-frame clones, some missing. The sample lists 4,000 or so clones; 65% to 80% were seen once. This material consisted of tumor tissue, taken from a patient whose treatment was nephrectomy without radiotherapy. These receptors originate from a man between 45 and 60 years old with renal cell carcinoma.

This chain links TRBV11-2 with TRBJ2-7; D unclear. Deletions cut 2 bases from V and 0 bases from J, with 11 bases between. Germline V gene sequence: CDR1 SGHAT, CDR2 FQNNGV. The CDR3 sequence is 15 residues long. In nucleotides, the CDR3 is TGTGCCAGCAGCTTATTAGAGACAAACTCCTACGAGCAGTACTTC. Protein sequence: CASSLLETNSYEQYF.

This chain joins TRBV9 and TRBJ2-3; D is perhaps TRBD2 (6 bases). Trimming pared 3 bases from V and 0 bases from J, leaving 11 bases between. The germline gives CDR1 SGDLS, CDR2 YYNGEE. The CDR3 length is 15 residues. In DNA form, the CDR3 reads TGTGCCAGCAGCGAATCGGCGGGAAGCACAGATACGCAGTATTTT. Its translation: CASSESAGSTDTQYF.

The rearrangement links TRBV30 to TRBJ1-1; 8 nucleotides align to TRBD1. V dropped 3 bases and J dropped 8; count of bases not matched to a gene: 8. CDR3 length equals 13 residues. The germline V gene encodes CDR1 GTSNPN and CDR2 SVGIG (reference sequence). The CDR3 loop is CAWSAGGGWEAFF. CDR3 coding DNA: TGTGCCTGGAGCGCAGGGGGCGGCTGGGAAGCTTTCTTT.

This chain joins TRBV29-1 and TRBJ2-2, with no clear D. Trimming cost V 6 bases and J 2 bases, with 7 bases left between them. There are 12 residues in the CDR3. Germline lookup yields CDR1 SQVTM and CDR2 ANQGSEA. This CDR3 reads CSVRINTGELFF. DNA for the CDR3: TGCAGCGTGCGGATTAACACCGGGGAGCTGTTTTTT.

This clone occurred a few times. The chain combines TRBV2 with TRBJ2-5; D might be TRBD2 (6 bases). The CDR3 has 11 residues. CDR1 and CDR2 (germline): SNHLY, FYNNEI. V was cut by 5 bases and J by 5 bases, with 6 bases left in between. CDR3 coding DNA: TGTGCCAGCAGTCGGGGGGAGACCCAGTACTTC. The encoded protein is CASSRGETQYF.

The V and J genes are TRBV10-3 and TRBJ1-1; a possible D gene is TRBD1 (5 bases). CDR3 size: 15 residues. V was clipped by 6 bases and J by 1 base, with 15 bases between them. Germline CDR1 ENHRY, CDR2 SYGVKD. The CDR3 sequence is CAISGTASQNTEAFF. The CDR3 bases are TGTGCCATCAGCGGGACGGCAAGCCAGAACACTGAAGCTTTCTTT.

There are a few counts of this clone. The V call is TRBV5-1, the J call TRBJ2-7; 7 bases align to TRBD1. CDR1 is SGHRS and CDR2 is YFSETQ in the germline V gene. CDR3 length equals 14 residues. Trimming cost V 3 bases and J 0 bases; bases outside gene matches: 3. The CDR3 reads CASSSGTASYEQYF. The CDR3 bases are TGCGCCAGCAGCTCGGGGACAGCCTCCTACGAGCAGTACTTC.

The chain uses TRBV30 and TRBJ2-7, with D perhaps matching TRBD1 (5 bases). V was cut by 5 bases and J by 2 bases, with 13 bases left in between. This CDR3 comprises 13 residues. Germline V gives CDR1 GTSNPN, CDR2 SVGIG (reference sequence). CDR3 DNA: TGTGCCTGGCAGGGCATTCGACCCTACGAGCAGTACTTC. This sequence encodes CAWQGIRPYEQYF. The full variable domain, its missing parts supplied by reference TRBV30 and TRBJ2-7, is SQTIHQWPATLVQPVGSPLSLECTVEGTSNPNLYWYRQAAGRGLQLLFYSVGIGQISSEVPQNLSASRPQDRQFILSSKKLLLSDSGFYLCAWQGIRPYEQYFGPGTRLTVT.

The CDR3 here is CASSSEVYEQYF. The DNA of the CDR3 is TGTGCCAGCTCATCTGAGGTCTACGAGCAGTACTTC. This sequence joins TRBV7-9 and TRBJ2-7; no firm D call. This CDR3 contains 12 residues. Trimming stripped 8 bases from V and 3 bases from J, with 11 bases between. Germline values: CDR1 SEHNR, CDR2 FQNEAQ (reference sequence).

This chain joins TRBV7-6 and TRBJ1-3; no clear D. CDR1 and CDR2 from the germline V gene are SGHVS and FNYEAQ. The length of the CDR3 is 15 residues. Trimming left V 1 base short and J 0 bases short, with 7 bases between. The CDR3 region has the DNA TGTGCCAGCAGCTTAGACAGATCCTCTGGAAACACCATATATTTT. This encodes CASSLDRSSGNTIYF.

This chain uses TRBV11-2 with TRBJ2-7; D perhaps matches TRBD1 (6 bases). This CDR3 has 15 amino acids. Germline loops: CDR1 SGHAT, CDR2 FQNNGV. The V end lost 0 bases, the J end lost 0 bases, and 9 bases lay between the germline ends. The CDR3 region is CASSLEGRGSYEQYF. CDR3 nucleotide sequence: TGTGCCAGCAGCTTAGAGGGCAGGGGCTCCTACGAGCAGTACTTC. Drawing the rest from reference TRBV11-2 and TRBJ2-7, the complete variable domain is EAGVAQSPRYKIIEKRQSVAFWCNPISGHATLYWYQQILGQGPKLLIQFQNNGVVDDSQLPKDRFSAERLKGVDSTLKIQPAKLEDSAVYLCASSLEGRGSYEQYFGPGTRLTVT.

The rearrangement uses TRBV4-3 and TRBJ2-3; no firm D call. Germline loops: CDR1 LGHNA, CDR2 YSLEER. V dropped 0 bases and J dropped 6 bases, with 7 bases sitting between them. The CDR3 is 13 residues long. The CDR3 protein is CASSQDRVDTQYF. The CDR3 nucleotides are TGCGCCAGCAGCCAAGATCGGGTTGATACGCAGTATTTT.

CDR3 sequence reads: CASSPQGGGANTEAFF. In DNA, the CDR3 is TGTGCCAGCAGCCCTCAGGGGGGGGGAGCGAACACTGAAGCTTTCTTT. This sequence joins TRBV7-2 and TRBJ1-1, with 7 nucleotides matching TRBD1. J was trimmed by 1 base and V by 5 bases; bases with no gene match: 10. CDR1 is SGHTA, CDR2 FQGNSA, per germline. There are 16 residues in the CDR3.

The chain couples TRBV11-3 to TRBJ2-7; D is possibly TRBD1 (6 bases). Germline CDR1 reads SGHNT; CDR2 reads YENEEA. Trimming took 5 bases from V and 0 from J, leaving 11 bases between them. The CDR3 sequence is 14 residues long. Written as DNA, the CDR3 is TGTGCCAGCAGCCCGGGACATTCCTCCTACGAGCAGTACTTC. This gives the protein CASSPGHSSYEQYF. The full variable domain, rest sourced from reference TRBV11-3 and TRBJ2-7, is EAGVVQSPRYKIIEKKQPVAFWCNPISGHNTLYWYLQNLGQGPELLIRYENEEAVDDSQLPKDRFSAERLKGVDSTLKIQPAELGDSAVYLCASSPGHSSYEQYFGPGTRLTVT.

This clone was seen a handful of times. V and J are TRBV18 and TRBJ2-3, with D tentatively TRBD1 (5 bases). Germline-derived CDR1 and CDR2 are KGHSH and LQKENI. The germline V and J ends were trimmed by 1 base and 3 bases, with 8 bases remaining between them. The CDR3 extends over 14 amino acids. CDR3 amino acids: CASSPLGDTDTQYF. The CDR3 DNA reads as TGTGCCAGCTCACCACTAGGGGATACAGATACGCAGTATTTT.

This clone came up a few times. The CDR3 here is CASSPRGGNTIYF. CDR3 nucleotides: TGTGCCAGCAGCCCGCGGGGCGGGAACACCATATATTTT. The chain employs TRBV5-6 and TRBJ1-3, with D maybe TRBD1 (5 bases). The ends were cut back, 4 bases at V and 7 bases at J, with 12 bases in the middle. This CDR3 region has 13 residues. Germline-derived CDR1 and CDR2 are SGHDT and YYEEEE. Using reference TRBV5-6 and TRBJ1-3 for the parts outside the CDR3, the full variable domain is DAGVTQSPTHLIKTRGQQVTLRCSPKSGHDTVSWYQQALGQGPQFIFQYYEEEERQRGNFPDRFSGHQFPNYSSELNVNALLLGDSALYLCASSPRGGNTIYFGEGSWLTVV.

This clone was picked up one time. The J gene is TRBJ2-5, the V gene TRBV4-1; tentatively, D is TRBD2 (6 bases). CDR1 and CDR2 from the germline V gene are MGHRA and YSYEKL. The germline V and J ends were trimmed by 0 bases and 5 bases, with 13 bases remaining between them. CDR3 length equals 15 residues. This CDR3 is CASSQDWGDWETQYF. For the CDR3, the DNA is TGCGCCAGCAGCCAAGATTGGGGGGATTGGGAGACCCAGTACTTC.

This chain connects TRBV7-8 to TRBJ2-7, with TRBD1 matching over 9 bases. Germline CDR1 SGHVS, CDR2 FQNEAQ. Trimming removed 3 bases from V and 6 bases from J; junction bases left unmatched: 12. CDR3 length: 16 amino acids. CDR3 nucleotides: TGTGCCAGCAGCTTCTTACAGGGGGCCACGTTGGGCGAGCAGTACTTC. Translating it yields CASSFLQGATLGEQYF.

V gene TRBV5-1 combines with J gene TRBJ1-3; TRBD1 is a possible D gene (5 bases). The CDR3 extends over 16 amino acids. Germline V gives CDR1 SGHRS, CDR2 YFSETQ. Trimming left V 3 bases short and J 2 bases short, with 15 bases between. The CDR3 sequence is CASSSRQLGTGNTIYF. In nucleotides, the CDR3 is TGCGCCAGCAGCTCACGACAGTTGGGAACTGGAAACACCATATATTTT.